This is a list of T cell receptor beta chains from one sample in a study of T cell responses to AZD1222 COVID-19 vaccine. Generated by immunoSEQ multiplex PCR, the TCRdb table keeps only in-frame clones and is missing some. This sample has some 150,000 clones, with about 90% found just once. This specimen was peripheral blood, taken on day 0 of MenACWY control vaccination. The source is an adult in good health. Both conserved end residues are part of each CDR3. Each record gives: J gene, V gene, D gene, CDR3 protein. The D gene is left open where the match is weak.

J gene: TRBJ2-1; V gene: TRBV9; D gene: -; CDR3 protein: CASSSLWAGEQFF
J gene: TRBJ1-5; V gene: TRBV10-3; D gene: -; CDR3 protein: CAISEGLNSNQPQHF
J gene: TRBJ1-5; V gene: TRBV24-1; D gene: -; CDR3 protein: CATPVWGRKPQHF
J gene: TRBJ2-2; V gene: TRBV3-1/TRBV3-2; D gene: -; CDR3 protein: CASSQGNTGELFF
J gene: TRBJ2-5; V gene: TRBV11-3; D gene: -; CDR3 protein: CASSSRMGQGQETQYF
J gene: TRBJ1-3; V gene: TRBV3-1/TRBV3-2; D gene: -; CDR3 protein: CASSPRDNGNTIYF
J gene: TRBJ1-2; V gene: TRBV18; D gene: -; CDR3 protein: CASSPAGTAYGYTF
J gene: TRBJ1-3; V gene: TRBV3-1/TRBV3-2; D gene: -; CDR3 protein: CASSRPGRGPPGNTIYF
J gene: TRBJ2-7; V gene: TRBV7-2; D gene: -; CDR3 protein: CASSLSLSGEQYF
J gene: TRBJ1-1; V gene: TRBV18; D gene: TRBD1; CDR3 protein: CASSRGQGGNTEAFF
J gene: TRBJ2-3; V gene: TRBV14; D gene: -; CDR3 protein: CASSQGYLVPPSTDTQYF
J gene: TRBJ1-2; V gene: TRBV12-3/TRBV12-4; D gene: -; CDR3 protein: CASSLAPNRGYTF
J gene: TRBJ1-3; V gene: TRBV28; D gene: -; CDR3 protein: CASSFGSLSGNTIYF
J gene: TRBJ2-3; V gene: TRBV20-1; D gene: -; CDR3 protein: CSAREGDTQYF
J gene: TRBJ1-2; V gene: TRBV4-1; D gene: -; CDR3 protein: CASSQDERIYGYTF
J gene: TRBJ2-1; V gene: TRBV7-9; D gene: TRBD2; CDR3 protein: CASSLGGLVWNEQFF
J gene: TRBJ2-7; V gene: TRBV5-1; D gene: -; CDR3 protein: CASSLLSSYEQYF
J gene: TRBJ2-2; V gene: TRBV9; D gene: -; CDR3 protein: CASRGNLNTGELFF
J gene: TRBJ1-1; V gene: TRBV27; D gene: -; CDR3 protein: CASGGEPEAFF
J gene: TRBJ1-3; V gene: TRBV18; D gene: -; CDR3 protein: CASSLESGNTIYF
J gene: TRBJ1-1; V gene: TRBV2; D gene: -; CDR3 protein: CASSVGRWSTEAFF
J gene: TRBJ1-1; V gene: TRBV7-9; D gene: -; CDR3 protein: CASSIHLGTEAFF
J gene: TRBJ1-1; V gene: TRBV4-1; D gene: -; CDR3 protein: CASSQRLGGAGTEAFF
J gene: TRBJ1-4; V gene: TRBV19; D gene: -; CDR3 protein: CASSIEGGANEKLFF
J gene: TRBJ2-7; V gene: TRBV21-1; D gene: -; CDR3 protein: CASSNFRTSGKSSYEQYF
J gene: TRBJ2-7; V gene: TRBV15; D gene: -; CDR3 protein: CATSRVWTASYEQYF
J gene: TRBJ2-1; V gene: TRBV4-1; D gene: -; CDR3 protein: CASSQGPGRRDEQFF
J gene: TRBJ1-1; V gene: TRBV11-2; D gene: -; CDR3 protein: CASSRSWEKPSNTEAFF
J gene: TRBJ1-2; V gene: TRBV6-5; D gene: TRBD1; CDR3 protein: CASSQRDRGPYGYTF
J gene: TRBJ1-1; V gene: TRBV10-2; D gene: -; CDR3 protein: CASISRDPQNTEAFF
J gene: TRBJ1-1; V gene: TRBV19; D gene: TRBD1; CDR3 protein: CASNPTGANTEAFF
J gene: TRBJ2-3; V gene: TRBV4-1; D gene: -; CDR3 protein: CASSPLLGYTDTQYF
J gene: TRBJ2-1; V gene: TRBV7-8; D gene: -; CDR3 protein: CASSLYWDEQFF
J gene: TRBJ2-5; V gene: TRBV18; D gene: -; CDR3 protein: CASSPSNTFQETQYF
J gene: TRBJ2-1; V gene: TRBV5-6; D gene: -; CDR3 protein: CASRTRLVALGANEQFF